The 18 T cell receptor beta chains reported below all come from one sample, sequenced in a study of shared clonotypes between healthy human individuals. Profiled with immunoSEQ multiplex PCR; TCRdb holds only in-frame clones, not every one. Of about 2,100,000 clones in the sample, approximately 94% were seen once. The naive CD8 population came from CD45RO-negative cells selected for CCR7, without terminally differentiated effector memory CD45RA+ cells. The sequenced sample was naive CD8+ T cells from PBMCs. These receptors all stem from a man in his late teens or twenties in good health. Some clones in this sample may be carry-over from other donors' samples.

The chain is built from TRBV10-2 and TRBJ2-7, with D uncertain. The CDR3 is 15 residues long. Germline CDR1 WSHSY, CDR2 SAAADI. The germline V and J ends were trimmed by 0 bases and 3 bases, with 12 bases remaining between them. This CDR3 reads CASSESGRTYYEQYF. CDR3 DNA sequence: TGCGCCAGCAGTGAGTCGGGCAGGACCTACTACGAGCAGTACTTC.

V and J are TRBV7-9 and TRBJ1-4; D is uncertain. The V gene lost 3 bases and the J gene lost 8 bases, with 19 bases spanning the gap. The CDR3 contains 16 residues. CDR1 is SEHNR, CDR2 FQNEAQ, per germline (reference sequence). The CDR3 nucleotides read TGTGCCAGCAGCTTGGGGAGACGGGGAATTAGCGAAAAACTGTTTTTT. Protein: CASSLGRRGISEKLFF.

The chain combines TRBV7-6 with TRBJ2-7; 8 bases map to TRBD2. The germline CDR1 and CDR2 sequences are SGHVS and FNYEAQ. CDR3 length equals 16 residues. V shed 5 bases and J 4 bases; nucleotides not matched to a gene: 13. The CDR3 DNA reads as TGTGCCAGCAGCAACTTAGCGGGACCGAAAAATTACGAGCAGTACTTC. Protein sequence: CASSNLAGPKNYEQYF.

This rearrangement joins TRBV4-3 to TRBJ2-3; D unclear. Trimming cost V 5 bases and J 2 bases, with 17 bases left between them. This CDR3 has 16 amino acids. The germline V gene has CDR1 LGHNA and CDR2 YSLEER. CDR3 bases: TGCGCCAGCAGCACTCTCGGCGGTCGATTCACAGATACGCAGTATTTT. Protein: CASSTLGGRFTDTQYF.

The gene calls are TRBV28 and TRBJ1-1; possibly TRBD1 for D (5 bases). The CDR3 runs 14 residues. Trimming shortened V by 10 bases and J by 0 bases, and 15 bases separated the two germline ends. Germline loops: CDR1 MDHEN, CDR2 SYDVKM. CDR3 DNA: TGTGCCACCCAGGTGGGGGGGATGAACACTGAAGCTTTCTTT. This sequence encodes CATQVGGMNTEAFF.

CDR3 sequence (DNA): TGTGCCAGCAGCGTCGAGTGGGGTTCCCCCCTCGAGGAGCAGTACTTC. Encoded protein: CASSVEWGSPLEEQYF. The gene calls are TRBV9 and TRBJ2-7; D gene unclear. The CDR3 contains 16 residues. Germline V gene lookup returns CDR1 SGDLS and CDR2 YYNGEE. The V end was cut by 2 bases, the J end by 7 bases, with 22 bases between.

V usage is TRBV5-1 and J usage is TRBJ2-7, with D perhaps matching TRBD2 (6 bases). The germline CDR1 and CDR2 sequences are SGHRS and YFSETQ. V lost 2 bases, J lost 0 bases, and 12 bases lay in between. This CDR3 is built from 15 residues. Here the CDR3 reads CASSFAGISSYEQYF. For the CDR3, the DNA is TGCGCCAGCAGCTTTGCGGGGATATCCTCCTACGAGCAGTACTTC.

The chain combines TRBV6-5 with TRBJ2-7, with D tentatively TRBD1 (8 bases). Germline V gene lookup returns CDR1 MNHEY and CDR2 SVGAGI. The V and J ends lost 2 bases and 2 bases respectively, with 13 bases between them. This CDR3 is 15 amino acids long. The CDR3 protein is CASSYAQGGTYEQYF. The CDR3 coding sequence is TGTGCCAGCAGTTACGCACAGGGGGGGACCTACGAGCAGTACTTC.

The chain combines TRBV6-5 with TRBJ1-1; D remains unclear. The germline V gene has CDR1 MNHEY and CDR2 SVGAGI. CDR3 length: 16 residues. V was clipped by 3 bases and J by 1 base, with 15 bases between them. The CDR3 coding sequence is TGTGCCAGCAGTTATGGGAGGGTCGGACCGAACACTGAAGCTTTCTTT. As protein: CASSYGRVGPNTEAFF.

CDR3 bases: TGTGCCAGCAGTACCTCACGTGGCGGGCGCCACGAGCAGTACTTC. Translation gives CASSTSRGGRHEQYF. The chain has TRBV27 and TRBJ2-7, with D perhaps TRBD2 (5 bases). Trimming cost V 5 bases and J 5 bases, with 19 bases left between them. The CDR3 spans 15 residues. The germline CDR1 and CDR2 sequences are MNHEY and SMNVEV (reference sequence).

This chain joins TRBV5-4 and TRBJ2-1; TRBD2 aligns across 11 bases. Trimming removed 2 bases from V and 1 base from J; junction bases left unmatched: 5. Looked up from germline, CDR1 is SGHNT and CDR2 is YYREEE (reference sequence). The CDR3 sequence is 17 residues long. CDR3 residues: CASSFFPSGGSYNEQFF. DNA of the CDR3: TGTGCCAGCAGCTTTTTTCCTAGCGGGGGGTCCTACAATGAGCAGTTCTTC.

The chain links TRBV7-8 to TRBJ2-3, with 11 bases fitting TRBD2. CDR3 length: 21 amino acids. The germline gives CDR1 SGHVS, CDR2 FQNEAQ. V shed 1 base and J 2 bases; nucleotides not matched to a gene: 17. The CDR3 nucleotides read TGTGCCAGCAGCTTAGACAGTAGGGGTAGCGGGAGGGTTCACCTCACAGATACGCAGTATTTT. This translates into CASSLDSRGSGRVHLTDTQYF.

The rearrangement uses TRBV4-1 and TRBJ2-7; TRBD1 might be the D (5 bases). This CDR3 comprises 14 residues. The V end lost 4 bases, the J end lost 4 bases, and 14 bases lay between the germline ends. Germline V lookup: CDR1 MGHRA, CDR2 YSYEKL. The CDR3 loop is CASSPGPAGYEQYF. CDR3 nucleotides: TGCGCCAGCAGCCCAGGACCGGCAGGGTACGAGCAGTACTTC.

The chain links TRBV28 to TRBJ1-5, with D tentatively TRBD1 (6 bases). CDR3 size: 16 residues. V was cut by 5 bases and J by 7 bases, with 21 bases left in between. CDR1 and CDR2 (germline): MDHEN, SYDVKM. In DNA form, the CDR3 reads TGTGCCAGCAGTCCCCGCTGGGGCAGGGGAAGCCAGCCCCAGCATTTT. As protein: CASSPRWGRGSQPQHF.

Here the CDR3 reads CASSEARGGYEKLFF. CDR3 bases: TGTGCCAGCAGCGAGGCCCGTGGCGGGTATGAAAAACTGTTTTTT. This sequence joins TRBV13 and TRBJ1-4; D remains ambiguous. The CDR3 runs to 15 residues. Trimming shortened V by 5 bases and J by 6 bases, and 16 bases separated the two germline ends. The germline V gene has CDR1 PRHDT and CDR2 FYEKMQ (reference sequence).

Comment on this clone: The sample contains more than one DNA sequence encoding this CDR3. This rearrangement joins TRBV9 to TRBJ2-3; either TRBD1 or TRBD2 may fit D (5 bases each). Trimming took off 3 bases at V and 1 base at J, with 12 bases between the two ends. Germline lookup yields CDR1 SGDLS and CDR2 YYNGEE. The CDR3 spans 15 residues. The CDR3 bases are TGTGCCAGCAGCGCGGGGCTAGCCCGCACAGATACGCAGTATTTT. It codes for CASSAGLARTDTQYF.

This chain links TRBV27 with TRBJ2-1; 12 bases line up with TRBD2. From germline, CDR1 is MNHEY and CDR2 SMNVEV (reference sequence). This CDR3 is 16 amino acids long. J was trimmed by 8 bases and V by 3 bases; bases with no gene match: 8. The CDR3 DNA reads as TGTGCCAGCAGTTTGCTCCGGACTAGCGGGACCGATGAGCAGTTCTTC. Encoded protein: CASSLLRTSGTDEQFF.

The V call is TRBV7-9, the J call TRBJ2-1; no reliable D call. The CDR3 has 16 amino acids. Trimming took off 2 bases at V and 0 bases at J, with 11 bases between the two ends. From germline, CDR1 is SEHNR and CDR2 FQNEAQ (reference sequence). CDR3 region: CASSLIFSSSYNEQFF. DNA of the CDR3: TGTGCCAGCAGCTTAATCTTTTCCTCCTCCTACAATGAGCAGTTCTTC.